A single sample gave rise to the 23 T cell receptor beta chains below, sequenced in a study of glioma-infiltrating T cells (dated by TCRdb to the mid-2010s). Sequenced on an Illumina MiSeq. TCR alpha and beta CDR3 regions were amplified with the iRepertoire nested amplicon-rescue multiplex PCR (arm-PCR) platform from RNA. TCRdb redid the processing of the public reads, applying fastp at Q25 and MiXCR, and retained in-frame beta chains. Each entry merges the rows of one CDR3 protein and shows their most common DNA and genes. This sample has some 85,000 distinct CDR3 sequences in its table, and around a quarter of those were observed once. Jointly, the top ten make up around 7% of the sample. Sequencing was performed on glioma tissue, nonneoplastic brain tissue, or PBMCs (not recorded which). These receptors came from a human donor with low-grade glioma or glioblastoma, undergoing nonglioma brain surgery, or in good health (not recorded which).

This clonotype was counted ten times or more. CDR3 in amino acids: CSARVGIMNTEAFF. The CDR3 nucleotides read TGCAGTGCTAGAGTGGGAATCATGAACACTGAAGCTTTCTTT. The chain joins TRBV20-1 to TRBJ1-1; D not resolved. V was pared by 1 base and J by 0 bases, with 9 bases between. Germline values: CDR1 DFQATT, CDR2 SNEGSKA (reference sequence). The CDR3 covers 14 residues.

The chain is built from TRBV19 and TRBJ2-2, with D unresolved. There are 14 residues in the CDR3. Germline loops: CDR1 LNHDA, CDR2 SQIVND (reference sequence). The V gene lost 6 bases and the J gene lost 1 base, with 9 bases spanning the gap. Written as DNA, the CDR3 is TGTGCCAGTAGGGGCAAGGGGAACACCGGGGAGCTGTTTTTT. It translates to CASRGKGNTGELFF.

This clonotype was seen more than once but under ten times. The CDR3 region is CASSPTVYTEAFF. In DNA form, the CDR3 reads TGCGCCAGCAGCCCCACGGTCTACACTGAAGCTTTCTTT. The chain combines TRBV5-1 with TRBJ1-1, with D hard to call. CDR3 size: 13 residues. Germline assignment: CDR1 SGHRS and CDR2 YFSETQ. V gave up 4 bases and J gave up 3 bases, with 10 bases separating them. Variable domain in full (rest from reference TRBV5-1 and TRBJ1-1): KAGVTQTPRYLIKTRGQQVTLSCSPISGHRSVSWYQQTPGQGLQFLFEYFSETQRNKGNFPGRFSGRQFSNSRSEMNVSTLELGDSALYLCASSPTVYTEAFFGQGTRLTVV.

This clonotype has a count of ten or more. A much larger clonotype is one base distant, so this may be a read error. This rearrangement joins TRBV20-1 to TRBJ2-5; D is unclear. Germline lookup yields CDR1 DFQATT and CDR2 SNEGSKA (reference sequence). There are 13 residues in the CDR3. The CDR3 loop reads CSFKVDAQGTQYF. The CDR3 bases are TGCAGCTTCAAGGTGGATGCACAAGGGACCCAGTACTTC.

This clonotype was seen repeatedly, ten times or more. CDR3 sequence: CASSLTENTEAFF. CDR3 in DNA: TGTGCCAGCAGTTTGACGGAGAACACTGAAGCTTTCTTT. The rearrangement uses TRBV12-3 or TRBV12-4 and TRBJ1-1; no definite D call. V was trimmed by 3 bases and J by 1 base, leaving 6 bases between them. The CDR3 spans 13 residues.

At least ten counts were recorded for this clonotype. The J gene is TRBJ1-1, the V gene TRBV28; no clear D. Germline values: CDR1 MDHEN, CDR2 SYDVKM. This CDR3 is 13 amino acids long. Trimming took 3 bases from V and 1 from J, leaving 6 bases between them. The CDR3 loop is CASSFRQNTEAFF. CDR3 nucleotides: TGTGCCAGCAGTTTTCGACAGAACACTGAAGCTTTCTTT.

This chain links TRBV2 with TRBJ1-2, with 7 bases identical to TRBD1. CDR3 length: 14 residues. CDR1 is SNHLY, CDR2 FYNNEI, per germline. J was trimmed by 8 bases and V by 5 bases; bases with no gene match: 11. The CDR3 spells CASSREGAGGGYTF. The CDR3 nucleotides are TGTGCCAGCAGTCGAGAGGGGGCCGGCGGGGGCTACACCTTC.

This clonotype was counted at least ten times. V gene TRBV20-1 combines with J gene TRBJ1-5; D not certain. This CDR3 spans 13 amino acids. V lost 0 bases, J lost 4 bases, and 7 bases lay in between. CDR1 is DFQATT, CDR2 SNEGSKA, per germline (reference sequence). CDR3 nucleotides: TGCAGTGCTAGAGAAACAAGAAATCAGCCCCAGCATTTT. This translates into CSARETRNQPQHF.

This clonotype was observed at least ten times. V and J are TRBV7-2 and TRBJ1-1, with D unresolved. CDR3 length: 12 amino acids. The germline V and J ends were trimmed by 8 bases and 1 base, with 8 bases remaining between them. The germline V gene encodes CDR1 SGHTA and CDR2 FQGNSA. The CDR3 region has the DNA TGTGCCAGCCTAGCCCCGAACACTGAAGCTTTCTTT. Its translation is CASLAPNTEAFF.

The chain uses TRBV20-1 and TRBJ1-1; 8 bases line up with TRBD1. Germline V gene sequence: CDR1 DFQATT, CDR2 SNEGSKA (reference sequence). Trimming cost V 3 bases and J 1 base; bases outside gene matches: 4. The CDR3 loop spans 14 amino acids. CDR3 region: CSASPGTGNTEAFF. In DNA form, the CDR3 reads TGCAGTGCTAGTCCCGGGACAGGGAACACTGAAGCTTTCTTT.

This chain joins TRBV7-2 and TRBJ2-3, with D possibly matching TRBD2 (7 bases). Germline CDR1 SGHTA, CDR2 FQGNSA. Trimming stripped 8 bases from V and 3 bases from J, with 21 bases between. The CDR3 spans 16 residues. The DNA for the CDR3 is TGTGCCAGCGTGGATGGGGGGGCTGGCTTAACAGATACGCAGTATTTT. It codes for CASVDGGAGLTDTQYF. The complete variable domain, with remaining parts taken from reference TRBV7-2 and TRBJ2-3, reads GAGVSQSPSNKVTEKGKDVELRCDPISGHTALYWYRQSLGQGLEFLIYFQGNSAPDKSGLPSDRFSAERTGGSVSTLTIQRTQQEDSAVYLCASVDGGAGLTDTQYFGPGTRLTVL.

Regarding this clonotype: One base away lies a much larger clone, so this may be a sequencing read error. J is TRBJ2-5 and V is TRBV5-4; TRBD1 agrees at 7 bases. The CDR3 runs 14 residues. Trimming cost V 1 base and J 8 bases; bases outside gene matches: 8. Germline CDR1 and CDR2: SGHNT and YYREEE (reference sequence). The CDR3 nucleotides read TGTGCCAGCAGCTTGCGGGACAGTCGCCAAACCCAGTACTTC. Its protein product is CASSLRDSRQTQYF.

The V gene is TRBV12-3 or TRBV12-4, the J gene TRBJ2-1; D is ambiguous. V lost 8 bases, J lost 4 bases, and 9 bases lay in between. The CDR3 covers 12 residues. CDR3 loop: CASGPRYNEQFF. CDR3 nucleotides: TGTGCCAGCGGTCCACGGTACAATGAGCAGTTCTTC.

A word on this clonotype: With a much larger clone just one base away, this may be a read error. The CDR3 coding sequence is TGTGCCACCTCGACTAGCGGGGGGATAGATACGCAGTATTTT. Its translation: CATSTSGGIDTQYF. The J gene is TRBJ2-3, the V gene TRBV6-6; TRBD2 aligns across 13 bases. With V trimmed by 10 bases and J by 5 bases, 6 bases remained unmatched. The CDR3 length is 14 residues. Germline-derived CDR1 and CDR2 are MNHNY and SVGAGI (reference sequence).

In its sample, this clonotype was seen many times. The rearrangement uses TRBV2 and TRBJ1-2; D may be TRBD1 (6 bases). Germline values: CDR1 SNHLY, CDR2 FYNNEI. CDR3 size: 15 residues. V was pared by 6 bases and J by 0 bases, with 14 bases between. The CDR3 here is CASSRDRSSNYGYTF. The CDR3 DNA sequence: TGTGCCAGCAGCCGAGACAGGAGCTCTAACTATGGCTACACCTTC.

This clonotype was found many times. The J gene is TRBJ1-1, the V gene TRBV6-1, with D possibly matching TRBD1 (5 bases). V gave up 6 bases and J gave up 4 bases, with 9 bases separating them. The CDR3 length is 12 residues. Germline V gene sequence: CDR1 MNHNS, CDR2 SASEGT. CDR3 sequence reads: CASRPGPTEAFF. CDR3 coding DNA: TGTGCCAGCAGACCGGGACCCACTGAAGCTTTCTTT.

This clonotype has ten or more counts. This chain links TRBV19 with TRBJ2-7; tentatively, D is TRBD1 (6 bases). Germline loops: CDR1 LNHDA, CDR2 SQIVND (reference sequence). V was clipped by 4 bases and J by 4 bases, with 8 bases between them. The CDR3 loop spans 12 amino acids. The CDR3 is CASSRTEYEQYF. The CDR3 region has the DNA TGTGCCAGTAGTAGGACAGAATACGAGCAGTACTTC.

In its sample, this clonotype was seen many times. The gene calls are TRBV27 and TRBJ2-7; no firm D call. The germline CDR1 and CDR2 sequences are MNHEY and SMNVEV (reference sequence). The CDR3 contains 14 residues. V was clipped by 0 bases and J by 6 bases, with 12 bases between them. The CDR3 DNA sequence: TGTGCCAGCAGTTTATCGGGCCAGCCCGGCGAGCAGTACTTC. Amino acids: CASSLSGQPGEQYF.

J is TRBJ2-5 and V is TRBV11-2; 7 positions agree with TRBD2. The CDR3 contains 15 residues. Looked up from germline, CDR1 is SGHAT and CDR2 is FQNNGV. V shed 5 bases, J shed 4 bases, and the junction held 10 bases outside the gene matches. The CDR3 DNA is TGTGCCAGCAGCCTTTGGTCGGGAGGAGGAGAGACCCAGTACTTC. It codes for CASSLWSGGGETQYF.

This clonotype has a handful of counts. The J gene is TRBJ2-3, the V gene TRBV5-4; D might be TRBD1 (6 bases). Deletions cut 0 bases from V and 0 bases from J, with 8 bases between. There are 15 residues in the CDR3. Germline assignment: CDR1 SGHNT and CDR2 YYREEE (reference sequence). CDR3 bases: TGTGCCAGCAGCTTGGGGACAGCTAGCACAGATACGCAGTATTTT. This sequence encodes CASSLGTASTDTQYF.

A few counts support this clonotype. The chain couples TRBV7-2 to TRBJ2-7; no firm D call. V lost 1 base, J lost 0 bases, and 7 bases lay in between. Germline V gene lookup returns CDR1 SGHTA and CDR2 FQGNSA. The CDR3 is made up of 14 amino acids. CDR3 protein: CASSLGPSSYEQYF. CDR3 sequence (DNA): TGTGCCAGCAGCTTAGGCCCGAGCTCCTACGAGCAGTACTTC.

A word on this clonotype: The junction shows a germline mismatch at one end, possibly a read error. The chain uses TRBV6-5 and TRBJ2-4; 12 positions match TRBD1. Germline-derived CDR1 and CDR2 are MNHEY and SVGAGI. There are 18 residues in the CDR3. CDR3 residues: CASSLTPGQGARGNIQCF. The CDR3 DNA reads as TGTGCCAGCAGTTTAACACCGGGACAGGGGGCGCGGGGGAACATTCAGTGCTTC.

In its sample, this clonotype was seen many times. CDR3 protein: CASNHRTGELFF. CDR3 bases: TGTGCCAGTAACCACAGGACCGGGGAGCTGTTTTTT. The chain carries TRBV19 and TRBJ2-2, with D maybe TRBD1 (5 bases). The CDR3 covers 12 residues. Germline V gene sequence: CDR1 LNHDA, CDR2 SQIVND (reference sequence). The V gene lost 7 bases and the J gene lost 5 bases, with 8 bases spanning the gap. Drawing the rest from reference TRBV19 and TRBJ2-2, the complete variable domain is DGGITQSPKYLFRKEGQNVTLSCEQNLNHDAMYWYRQDPGQGLRLIYYSQIVNDFQKGDIAEGYSVSREKKESFPLTVTSAQKNPTAFYLCASNHRTGELFFGEGSRLTVL.